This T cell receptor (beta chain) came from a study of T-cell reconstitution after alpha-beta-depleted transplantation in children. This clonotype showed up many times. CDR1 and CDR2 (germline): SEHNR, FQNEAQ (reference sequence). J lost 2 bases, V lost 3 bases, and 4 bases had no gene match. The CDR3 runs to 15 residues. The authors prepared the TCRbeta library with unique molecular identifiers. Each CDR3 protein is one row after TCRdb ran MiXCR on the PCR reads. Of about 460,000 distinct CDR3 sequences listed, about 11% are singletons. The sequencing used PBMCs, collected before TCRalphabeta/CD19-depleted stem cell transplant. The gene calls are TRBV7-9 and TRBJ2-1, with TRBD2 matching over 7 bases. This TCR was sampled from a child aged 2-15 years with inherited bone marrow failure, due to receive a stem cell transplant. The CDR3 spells CASSFLAETYNEQFF. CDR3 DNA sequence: TGTGCCAGCAGCTTTCTAGCGGAGACCTACAATGAGCAGTTCTTC.